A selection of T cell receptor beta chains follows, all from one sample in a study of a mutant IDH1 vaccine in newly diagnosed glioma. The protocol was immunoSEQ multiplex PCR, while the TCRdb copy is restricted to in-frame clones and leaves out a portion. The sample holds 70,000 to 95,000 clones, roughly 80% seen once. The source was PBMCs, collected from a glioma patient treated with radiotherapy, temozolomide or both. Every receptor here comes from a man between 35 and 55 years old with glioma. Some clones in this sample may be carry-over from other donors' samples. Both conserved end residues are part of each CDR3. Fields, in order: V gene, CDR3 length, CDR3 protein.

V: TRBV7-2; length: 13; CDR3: CASSGGGYNEQFF
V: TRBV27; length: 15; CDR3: CASRIQGVTTGELFF
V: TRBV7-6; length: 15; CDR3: CASSLQTGLNQPQHF
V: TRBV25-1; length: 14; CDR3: CASREQGAKNIQYF
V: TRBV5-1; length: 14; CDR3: CASSLGTGVETQYF
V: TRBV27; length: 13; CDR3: CASSLVRGGELFF
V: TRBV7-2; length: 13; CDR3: CATRDRAKNIQYF
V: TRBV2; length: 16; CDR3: CASTLNPVRENSPLHF
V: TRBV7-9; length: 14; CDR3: CASSSLLRNYGYTF
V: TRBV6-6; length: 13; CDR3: CASSSSTYYGYTF
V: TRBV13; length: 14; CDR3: CASSLAGSNEKLFF
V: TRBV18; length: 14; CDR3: CASSPGQGNQPQHF
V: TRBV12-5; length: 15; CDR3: CASGFAGRGAYEQYF
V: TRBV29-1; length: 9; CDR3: CSVCYEQYF
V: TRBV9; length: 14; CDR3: CASSVGGRGTEAFF
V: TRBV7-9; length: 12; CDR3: CASSTGQEKLFF
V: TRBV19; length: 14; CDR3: CASRGEGMNTEAFF
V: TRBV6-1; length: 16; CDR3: CASSEVIEGAAYEQYF